The 13 T cell receptor beta chains given below trace back to one sample, sequenced in a study of blood T cell repertoires in COVID-19. Profiled with immunoSEQ multiplex PCR; TCRdb holds only in-frame clones, not every one. The table includes 300,000 or so clones, roughly 87% detected once. Sequencing input: PBMCs or T cells enriched from blood (not recorded which). These TCRs come from a woman aged 30 to 39 who had recovered from COVID-19.

This clone appeared a few times. V is TRBV6-5 and J is TRBJ1-2; TRBD1 might be the D (5 bases). Germline V gene lookup returns CDR1 MNHEY and CDR2 SVGAGI. The CDR3 contains 15 residues. V was trimmed by 4 bases and J by 5 bases, leaving 17 bases between them. The DNA for the CDR3 is TGTGCCAGCAGTTCGGGACTCGGGAGGGGTTATGGCTACACCTTC. It translates to CASSSGLGRGYGYTF.

The genes are TRBV29-1 and TRBJ1-2; 10 positions match TRBD1. V lost 6 bases and J lost 8; bases outside the gene matches: 3. This CDR3 has 11 amino acids. Per germline, CDR1 SQVTM and CDR2 ANQGSEA. CDR3 sequence reads: CSVTGGAGYTF. CDR3 DNA: TGCAGCGTGACAGGGGGCGCCGGCTACACCTTC.

This chain joins TRBV7-8 and TRBJ1-5; 8 nucleotides match TRBD1. Germline CDR1 and CDR2: SGHVS and FQNEAQ. Trimming cost V 5 bases and J 4 bases; bases outside gene matches: 10. This CDR3 comprises 16 residues. CDR3 residues: CASSLRTGRGNQPQHF. As DNA, the CDR3 is TGTGCCAGCAGCCTCCGGACAGGGAGAGGGAATCAGCCCCAGCATTTT. Full variable domain (remainder filled in from reference TRBV7-8 and TRBJ1-5): GAGVSQSPRYKVAKRGQDVALRCDPISGHVSLFWYQQALGQGPEFLTYFQNEAQLDKSGLPSDRFFAERPEGSVSTLKIQRTQQEDSAVYLCASSLRTGRGNQPQHFGDGTRLSIL.

The genes are TRBV10-1 and TRBJ2-7; TRBD1 aligns across 8 bases. V dropped 0 bases and J dropped 7; count of bases not matched to a gene: 5. This CDR3 comprises 14 residues. Germline-derived CDR1 and CDR2 are WNHNN and SYGVQD (reference sequence). The CDR3 DNA follows: TGCGCCAGCAGTGAGTCTGGACAGGGAAGGGAGCAGTACTTC. Translated, it gives CASSESGQGREQYF.

The gene calls are TRBV4-3 and TRBJ2-4; TRBD1 is a possible D gene (5 bases). The V gene's germline CDR1 is LGHNA and CDR2 YSLEER. V dropped 1 base and J dropped 8 bases, with 12 bases sitting between them. This CDR3 comprises 14 residues. The CDR3 coding sequence is TGCGCCAGCAGCCAAGGGCAGGGCCTGGACATTCAGTACTTC. Translated: CASSQGQGLDIQYF.

The chain combines TRBV7-8 with TRBJ2-7, with 7 bases fitting TRBD2. The CDR3 is made up of 15 amino acids. Germline assignment: CDR1 SGHVS and CDR2 FQNEAQ. The V and J ends lost 2 bases and 4 bases, in that order; junction bases with no gene match: 8. This CDR3 reads CASSLSGTMVYEQYF. In DNA, the CDR3 is TGTGCCAGCAGCTTATCAGGGACTATGGTGTACGAGCAGTACTTC.

V is TRBV6-5 and J is TRBJ1-3, with D tentatively TRBD1 (6 bases). Germline V gene data show CDR1 as MNHEY and CDR2 as SVGAGI. V was shortened by 9 bases and J by 2 bases, with 17 bases between the two germline ends. The CDR3 consists of 15 residues. The CDR3 region has the DNA TGTGCCAGTAACCCACAGGGAGCGGCTGGAAACACCATATATTTT. This sequence encodes CASNPQGAAGNTIYF.

The gene calls are TRBV3-1 (or the pseudogene TRBV3-2) and TRBJ2-5; the match to TRBD2 covers 9 bases. The CDR3 spans 16 residues. Trimming took 0 bases from V and 5 from J; bases not matched to a gene: 7. The germline V gene encodes CDR1 LGHDT and CDR2 YNNKEL (reference sequence). In DNA form, the CDR3 reads TGTGCCAGCAGCCAAGACAGAGCGGGGGGCTGGGAGACCCAGTACTTC. Translating gives CASSQDRAGGWETQYF.

The chain has TRBV2 and TRBJ1-1; maybe TRBD1 (5 bases). The germline V and J ends were trimmed by 4 bases and 1 base, with 10 bases remaining between them. The CDR3 is made up of 14 amino acids. Germline CDR1 and CDR2: SNHLY and FYNNEI. The CDR3 loop reads CASSVEQANTEAFF. CDR3 nucleotide sequence: TGTGCCAGCAGTGTTGAACAGGCGAACACTGAAGCTTTCTTT.

The rearrangement links TRBV7-6 to TRBJ2-1, with TRBD2 identical over 7 bases. The J segment lost 0 bases and the V segment lost 0 bases, leaving 5 bases of the junction unmatched. CDR1 is SGHVS, CDR2 FNYEAQ, per germline. CDR3 length equals 17 residues. This chain's CDR3 is CASSLALRGSSYNEQFF. The CDR3 DNA sequence: TGTGCCAGCAGCTTAGCGCTGCGGGGGAGCTCCTACAATGAGCAGTTCTTC. Combining the CDR3 with reference TRBV7-6 and TRBJ2-1 gives the whole variable domain GAGVSQSPRYKVTKRGQDVALRCDPISGHVSLYWYRQALGQGPEFLTYFNYEAQQDKSGLPNDRFSAERPEGSISTLTIQRTEQRDSAMYRCASSLALRGSSYNEQFFGPGTRLTVL.

The V and J genes are TRBV7-9 and TRBJ1-4; possibly TRBD1 for D (5 bases). V was cut by 3 bases and J by 5 bases, with 16 bases left in between. This CDR3 has 16 amino acids. CDR1 and CDR2 from the germline V gene are SEHNR and FQNEAQ (reference sequence). The CDR3 DNA is TGTGCCAGCAGCTTTAGGGGCAGGAGGGAAAATGAAAAACTGTTTTTT. It is translated as CASSFRGRRENEKLFF.

The chain carries TRBV25-1 and TRBJ1-2; D gene ambiguous. CDR3 length equals 12 residues. CDR1 is MGHDK and CDR2 is SYGVNS in the germline V gene. The V end lost 0 bases, the J end lost 7 bases, and 6 bases lay between the germline ends. As DNA, the CDR3 is TGTGCCAGCAGTGAATACCGGGGTGGCTACACCTTC. Its translation is CASSEYRGGYTF.

The rearrangement links TRBV19 to TRBJ1-2, with D possibly being TRBD1 (6 bases). CDR1 LNHDA and CDR2 SQIVND come from the germline V gene (reference sequence). V gave up 6 bases and J gave up 4 bases, with 12 bases separating them. The CDR3 runs to 13 residues. DNA of the CDR3: TGTGCCAGTAGCGGACAGAGCTCCTATGGCTACACCTTC. Translation: CASSGQSSYGYTF.